The 10 T cell receptor beta chains below were found in one sample sequenced in a study of blood T cells in healthy people across ages. A second PCR, run for roughly 7 to 12 cycles, used a sample-barcoded 5' primer plus a J-beta primer mix. From the 5' RACE reads, TCRdb called clonotypes with MiXCR, one entry per CDR3 protein. The sample lists fewer than 1,200,000 distinct CDR3 sequences, under 30% occurring once. This sample also belongs to another study, concerning T cells of mothers and their children.

Input material: blood. Receptor source: a girl between 2 and 10 years old in good health.

This chain connects TRBV5-1 to TRBJ2-7; possibly TRBD2 for D (5 bases). Between the trimmed V and J ends, which lost 0 bases and 7 bases, there was a span of 11 bases. Germline CDR1 and CDR2: SGHRS and YFSETQ. The CDR3 extends over 13 amino acids. The CDR3 reads CASSLVPEREQYF. DNA for the CDR3: TGCGCCAGCAGCTTGGTACCTGAGCGGGAGCAGTACTTC.

This clonotype occurred a few times. Its ends do not fully match the called genes, so a read error is possible. The chain uses TRBV20-1 and TRBJ2-5; D is undetermined. This CDR3 has 11 amino acids. Germline V CDR1 and CDR2: DFQATT, SNEGSKA (reference sequence). DNA for the CDR3: TGCAGTGGGAGAGTCCAAGAGACCCAGCACTTC. Amino acid sequence: CSGRVQETQHF.

The chain couples TRBV12-5 to TRBJ1-1; maybe TRBD1 (6 bases). V was cut by 4 bases and J by 4 bases, with 16 bases left in between. The CDR3 contains 15 residues. From germline, CDR1 is LGHNT and CDR2 FRNRAP. The CDR3 nucleotides are TGTGCTAGTGGTTCCGTAGGGGGGCCCTTCACTGAAGCTTTCTTT. It is translated as CASGSVGGPFTEAFF.

V gene TRBV29-1 combines with J gene TRBJ2-1; no clear D gene. With the DNA end fitting TRBJ2-7 better, the J assignment may be wrong. The CDR3 runs to 13 residues. In germline, CDR1 is SQVTM, CDR2 ANQGSEA. CDR3 sequence: CSVAQVLSYEQYF. As DNA, the CDR3 is TGCAGCGTTGCGCAGGTACTCTCCTACGAGCAGTACTTC.

The chain combines TRBV5-1 with TRBJ1-5; unclear D gene. Per germline, CDR1 SGHRS and CDR2 YFSETQ. Deletions cut 5 bases from V and 5 bases from J, with 8 bases between. This CDR3 contains 12 residues. The CDR3 region is CASRAPDQPQHF. The CDR3 DNA sequence: TGCGCCAGCAGGGCCCCGGATCAGCCCCAGCATTTT.

This chain links TRBV12-3 or TRBV12-4 with TRBJ1-4, with D perhaps matching TRBD1 (5 bases). V lost 4 bases, J lost 7 bases, and 16 bases lay in between. The CDR3 runs to 15 residues. The DNA for the CDR3 is TGTGCCAGCAGTTCCTTCCGGGACGGGACTGAAAAACTGTTTTTT. Translating gives CASSSFRDGTEKLFF.

This clonotype was observed at least ten times. The genes are TRBV12-3 or TRBV12-4 and TRBJ2-1; 10 bases align to TRBD2. V gave up 6 bases and J gave up 9 bases; unmatched junction bases: 5. The CDR3 consists of 13 residues. The DNA for the CDR3 is TGTGCCAGCAGGACCAGCGGGAGGGGTGAGCAGTTCTTC. It yields the protein CASRTSGRGEQFF.

This clonotype was detected a few times. The CDR3 does not close with the conserved phenylalanine or tryptophan, likely indicating a read error. The chain joins TRBV7-9 to TRBJ1-1; no definite D call. CDR3 length: 14 residues. CDR1 is SEHNR and CDR2 is FQNEAQ in the germline V gene (reference sequence). V lost 5 bases to trimming and J lost 0 bases, with 10 bases between them. CDR3 in amino acids: CASSAIGMNTEAFL. The CDR3 DNA is TGTGCCAGCAGCGCCATTGGGATGAACACTGAAGCTTTCCTT.

V gene TRBV29-1 combines with J gene TRBJ2-7, with 7 positions matching TRBD2. The CDR3 has 13 amino acids. Looked up from germline, CDR1 is SQVTM and CDR2 is ANQGSEA. Trimming cost V 5 bases and J 0 bases; bases outside gene matches: 4. The chain's CDR3 is CSVHGTNSYEQYF. CDR3 sequence (DNA): TGCAGCGTTCATGGGACTAACTCCTACGAGCAGTACTTC.

The chain joins TRBV27 to TRBJ2-5; D gene ambiguous. The assigned J gene may be wrong: the sequence end matches TRBJ2-7 better. The germline V gene has CDR1 MNHEY and CDR2 SMNVEV (reference sequence). The CDR3 consists of 15 residues. In nucleotides, the CDR3 is TGTGCCAGCCGTACGCACGAAGGACCTCACTACGAGCAGTACTTC. Translating it yields CASRTHEGPHYEQYF.